This record concerns one T cell receptor beta chain sequence. Its cognate antigen is unknown. Germline-derived CDR1 and CDR2 are SGHRS and YFSETQ. The CDR3 loop spans 14 amino acids. This entry belongs to a study of post-analysis software for immune sequencing data. General study points: Roughly five TRBV segments were more frequent in patients than controls; TRBV5-6, TRBV5-1 and TRBV20-1 belonged to this group. Multiple sclerosis was associated with a significant reduction in normalized Chao1 diversity relative to controls.

Unique molecular identifiers had been added to the TCR beta cDNA libraries. In TCRdb, the PCR reads were re-called with MiXCR into one record per CDR3 protein. Seen here are over 700,000 distinct CDR3 sequences, roughly 30% observed once, and the top ten hold 0.5% to 0.6%. The chain is built from TRBV5-1 and TRBJ2-7, with D possibly matching TRBD1 (6 bases). The better agreement between TRBJ2-5 and the DNA end casts doubt on the J call. The receptor was isolated from a girl aged 10-17 years with multiple sclerosis. The sequenced sample consisted of blood. The CDR3 loop is CASSLSQGMQTQYF. DNA of the CDR3: TGCGCCAGCAGCTTAAGCCAGGGGATGCAGACCCAGTACTTC.